The clone carrying this TCR beta chain has a handful of counts. The antigen is unknown. These data belong to a study of T cell repertoires in cytomegalovirus infection. Study context: Public TCR beta signatures were indicative of both CMV infection and a matching HLA type. Study outcomes and limitations: CMV carriers having the relevant HLA were flagged by cumulative public TCR beta family frequency. It was HLA-C-restricted CMV-specific TCR beta clonotypes that dominated the response ex vivo.

MiXCR, applied by TCRdb to the reads, yields one record per CDR3 protein. The sample holds around 450,000 distinct CDR3 sequences, 25% to 40% seen once. Per the germline V gene, CDR1 is ENHRY and CDR2 is SYGVKD. The CDR3 runs to 13 residues. Trimming left V 10 bases short and J 0 bases short, with 12 bases between. The chain carries TRBV10-3 and TRBJ2-5; D might be TRBD1 (5 bases). This clonotype originated in a human donor in good health (CMV status not recorded). Some clones in this sample may be carry-over from other donors' samples. Source material: PBMCs. DNA of the CDR3: TGTGCCACAGAGGACACAGACCAAGAGACCCAGTACTTC. Its translation is CATEDTDQETQYF.